This T cell receptor (beta chain) comes out of a study of STAT3 mutations in large granular lymphocyte leukemia. Some clones are missing from TCRdb's copy, which holds only in-frame ones; the method was immunoSEQ multiplex PCR. Of approximately 43,000 clones in the sample, around 80% were seen once. Note on this clone: Antigen unknown.

The CDR3 consists of 10 residues. Germline V gene sequence: CDR1 MDHEN, CDR2 SYDVKM. Trimming cost V 7 bases and J 15 bases, with 10 bases left between them. Study observations and caveats: In T-cell large granular lymphocyte leukemia, about half of patients showed multiple immunodominant subclonotypes.

J is TRBJ1-6 and V is TRBV28; perhaps TRBD1 as D (5 bases). This receptor was obtained from a human donor with T large granular lymphocyte leukemia. Some clones in this sample may be carry-over from other donors' samples. The sample taken for sequencing was PBMCs. CDR3 nucleotide sequence: TGTGCCAGCAAGGGGACGGTCCTCCACTTT. Amino acids: CASKGTVLHF.